The next 14 T cell receptor beta chains were all read from a single sample in a study of control samples from healthy donors and cancer patients. TCRdb's table, derived via immunoSEQ multiplex PCR, lists solely in-frame clones and lacks some. This sample has roughly 120,000 clones, with around 89% found just once. Material: PBMCs. Every receptor here comes from a woman aged 60-75 years with lung cancer.

The rearrangement links TRBV7-2 to TRBJ2-3; D is ambiguous. Germline CDR1 reads SGHTA; CDR2 reads FQGNSA. This CDR3 is built from 13 residues. V was clipped by 6 bases and J by 4 bases, with 11 bases between them. The CDR3 DNA follows: TGTGCCAGCAGTTCTCTCCGAGCAGATACGCAGTATTTT. Amino acids: CASSSLRADTQYF.

The chain recombines TRBV3-1 (or the pseudogene TRBV3-2) with TRBJ2-7; a weak D match, TRBD1 (5 bases). The V and J ends lost 3 bases and 2 bases respectively, with 14 bases between them. CDR1 LGHDT and CDR2 YNNKEL come from the germline V gene (reference sequence). The CDR3 is 15 residues long. This CDR3 is CASSQKGVGTYEQYF. The CDR3 bases are TGTGCCAGCAGCCAGAAAGGGGTTGGGACCTACGAGCAGTACTTC.

The chain joins TRBV11-2 to TRBJ2-1, with unresolved D. The CDR3 loop spans 14 amino acids. Per the germline V gene, CDR1 is SGHAT and CDR2 is FQNNGV. V dropped 0 bases and J dropped 3 bases, with 6 bases sitting between them. CDR3 DNA sequence: TGTGCCAGCAGCTTAGACGGAGTCTACAATGAGCAGTTCTTC. Its protein product is CASSLDGVYNEQFF.

The rearrangement links TRBV6-4 to TRBJ2-2; 7 positions agree with TRBD1. The V and J ends lost 8 bases and 1 base, in that order; junction bases with no gene match: 4. The germline V gene encodes CDR1 MRHNA and CDR2 SNTAGT. The CDR3 is made up of 14 amino acids. CDR3 bases: TGTGCCAGCTCCCGACAGGGGAACACCGGGGAGCTGTTTTTT. Residues: CASSRQGNTGELFF.

V and J are TRBV28 and TRBJ2-5; a weak D match, TRBD1 (5 bases). The CDR3 consists of 13 residues. Germline V lookup: CDR1 MDHEN, CDR2 SYDVKM. The V gene lost 5 bases and the J gene lost 5 bases, with 12 bases spanning the gap. The chain's CDR3 is CASSTPAGETQYF. The CDR3 nucleotides are TGTGCCAGCAGTACGCCAGCAGGGGAGACCCAGTACTTC. The full variable domain, completed using reference TRBV28 and TRBJ2-5, is DVKVTQSSRYLVKRTGEKVFLECVQDMDHENMFWYRQDPGLGLRLIYFSYDVKMKEKGDIPEGYSVSREKKERFSLILESASTNQTSMYLCASSTPAGETQYFGPGTRLLVL.

The genes are TRBV19 and TRBJ2-3; 10 positions match TRBD2. The germline gives CDR1 LNHDA, CDR2 SQIVND (reference sequence). The CDR3 consists of 15 residues. J gave up 2 bases and V 4 bases, and 3 bases lay outside the gene matches. This CDR3 is CASSTSGSFTDTQYF. The CDR3 region has the DNA TGTGCCAGTAGTACTAGCGGGAGCTTCACAGATACGCAGTATTTT.

The chain is built from TRBV7-3 and TRBJ2-1; tentative D call: TRBD1 (5 bases). From germline, CDR1 is SGHTA and CDR2 FQGTGA. Trimming left V 4 bases short and J 10 bases short, with 11 bases between. The CDR3 length is 12 residues. Written as DNA, the CDR3 is TGTGCCAGCAGCTACTTAGGACAAGAGCAGTTCTTC. Amino acids: CASSYLGQEQFF.

This chain uses TRBV7-9 with TRBJ1-2, with D unresolved. Germline V lookup: CDR1 SEHNR, CDR2 FQNEAQ (reference sequence). V was shortened by 2 bases and J by 2 bases, with 9 bases between the two germline ends. This CDR3 region has 14 residues. CDR3 bases: TGTGCCAGCAGCTTATCGGCCAGCAACTATGGCTACACCTTC. Encoded protein: CASSLSASNYGYTF. Filled out from reference TRBV7-9 and TRBJ1-2, the complete variable domain reads DTGVSQNPRHKITKRGQNVTFRCDPISEHNRLYWYRQTLGQGPEFLTYFQNEAQLEKSRLLSDRFSAERPKGSFSTLEIQRTEQGDSAMYLCASSLSASNYGYTFGSGTRLTVV.

This clone was detected only once. The V gene is TRBV3-1 (or the pseudogene TRBV3-2), the J gene TRBJ2-2; TRBD1 might be the D (5 bases). Looked up from germline, CDR1 is LGHDT and CDR2 is YNNKEL (reference sequence). The V and J ends lost 4 bases and 4 bases respectively, with 7 bases between them. The CDR3 has 13 residues. The CDR3 region has the DNA TGTGCCAGCAGCCCAACAGGCACCGGGGAGCTGTTTTTT. The encoded protein is CASSPTGTGELFF.

The chain recombines TRBV18 with TRBJ1-4, with 9 bases fitting TRBD1. CDR3 length: 16 residues. Germline CDR1 and CDR2: KGHSH and LQKENI. Germline trimming cut 3 bases from V and 8 bases from J; bases unmatched to any gene: 10. CDR3 nucleotide sequence: TGTGCCAGCTCACCCAATCCCGGGACAGGGAACGAAAAACTGTTTTTT. Translating it yields CASSPNPGTGNEKLFF.

The CDR3 is CASSPRKGSGGYNEQFF. The CDR3 nucleotides read TGTGCCAGCTCACCCAGAAAAGGTAGCGGGGGGTACAATGAGCAGTTCTTC. This chain uses TRBV18 with TRBJ2-1, with 10 bases identical to TRBD2. The CDR3 is made up of 17 amino acids. Germline V gives CDR1 KGHSH, CDR2 LQKENI. Trimming removed 3 bases from V and 4 bases from J; junction bases left unmatched: 9.

The gene calls are TRBV27 and TRBJ1-6; 11 positions match TRBD1. There are 15 residues in the CDR3. Unmatched junction bases numbered 3, after V lost 5 bases and J lost 6 bases. Germline CDR1 is MNHEY and CDR2 is SMNVEV (reference sequence). CDR3 in amino acids: CASSRGTGGNSPLHF. In DNA form, the CDR3 reads TGTGCCAGCAGTCGCGGGACAGGGGGTAATTCACCCCTCCACTTT.

The CDR3 DNA is TGTGCCAGCAGCTTAGAGACAGTCTATGGCTACACCTTC. Translation: CASSLETVYGYTF. V is TRBV7-8 and J is TRBJ1-2; perhaps TRBD1 as D (5 bases). Trimming pared 1 base from V and 4 bases from J, leaving 7 bases between. CDR3 length equals 13 residues. Germline V gene sequence: CDR1 SGHVS, CDR2 FQNEAQ.

The chain has TRBV7-9 and TRBJ1-2, with D possibly TRBD1 on 5 matching bases. The CDR3 covers 14 residues. V lost 6 bases and J 4 bases, leaving 15 bases between the germline ends. Germline loops: CDR1 SEHNR, CDR2 FQNEAQ (reference sequence). CDR3 nucleotide sequence: TGTGCCAGCAGTTCGGGACGGGGGTTCTATGGCTACACCTTC. It specifies CASSSGRGFYGYTF.